This T cell receptor beta chain was sequenced during a study of T cell responses to AZD1222 COVID-19 vaccine. Study overall: Researchers grouped second doses given at about 4 or about 12 weeks into one pool.

About this clone itself: Its antigen remains unidentified.

Study-level findings and limits: After the peak T cell response, and only then, were repertoires sampled.

Sequenced by immunoSEQ multiplex PCR; TCRdb stores in-frame clones only, minus some. Of 200,000 to 300,000 clones in the sample, over 85% were seen once. This specimen was peripheral blood, taken on day 0 of AZD1222 vaccination. This receptor was obtained from an adult in good health.

The CDR3 sequence is CAWNRVGLGYTF. In DNA form, the CDR3 reads TGTGCCTGGAACAGGGTGGGGTTAGGCTACACCTTC. The V gene is TRBV30, the J gene TRBJ1-2, with a possible D match to TRBD1 (6 bases). The CDR3 spans 12 residues. Between the trimmed V and J ends, which lost 4 bases and 8 bases, there was a span of 14 bases. Germline V CDR1 and CDR2: GTSNPN, SVGIG (reference sequence).